This is a list of T cell receptor beta chains from one sample in a study of PD-1 blockade in classical Hodgkin lymphoma. Profiling relied on immunoSEQ multiplex PCR, and the TCRdb table lists in-frame clones only, not all of them. The data contain about 84,000 clones, under 90% of them singletons. The specimen comprised peripheral blood mononuclear cells (PBMCs), sampled at baseline. Receptors originate from a human donor with classical Hodgkin lymphoma. CDR3s leave out the opening cysteine and the closing phenylalanine or tryptophan. A D gene is named only where the DNA matches it firmly.

d_call,v_call,cdr3_length,cdr3_aa
TRBD2,TRBV13,16,ASSSLGLAEFSQETQY
TRBD1,TRBV6-6,12,ASWDRGHSDTQY
NA,TRBV6-6,11,ASSPSDIAEAF
TRBD2,TRBV9,15,ASSVDEGSGSRNEQY
TRBD2,TRBV2,13,ASRLAGGPTNEQY
NA,TRBV7-6,14,ASSLMGPDSGNTIY
TRBD2,TRBV6-7,14,ASSYPLSGRIDEQY
NA,TRBV6-5,12,ASSFQGSNQPQH
TRBD1,TRBV10-2,12,ASSSGDRNYEQY
TRBD1,TRBV19,17,ASPSRDSFGGYSNQPQH
NA,TRBV7-9,11,ASSLGGLDPQH
NA,TRBV7-2,9,ASLLQETQY
NA,TRBV14,11,ASKTRTNTEAF
NA,TRBV7-9,13,ASSLDPSLTYEQY
NA,TRBV6-5,13,ASSYSNGGPTEAF
NA,TRBV6-5,13,ASSYSQQGTYGYT
TRBD1,TRBV11-2,14,ASSLLDRAGANVLT
TRBD1,TRBV4-3,12,ASSHEDRNYGYT
NA,TRBV4-2,13,ASSQETRQFYGYT
TRBD2,TRBV7-9,14,ASSLGETSGTYEQY
NA,TRBV10-2,11,ASSDYGAEPQH
NA,TRBV5-4,11,ASRSGQSYEQY
TRBD1,TRBV7-9,15,ASSLRQGAGNTGELF
NA,TRBV28,8,AGGDYEQY
NA,TRBV7-8,8,ASIGREQF
NA,TRBV5-1,12,ASRRTSSGNTIY
NA,TRBV10-1,11,ASSDIGGAPQY
NA,TRBV18,14,ASSPPWGNVDYGYT
TRBD2,TRBV27,13,ASSFSGLAGVWQF
NA,TRBV4-2,15,ASSQGGGGYSSYEQY
NA,TRBV15,13,ATSRERDMNTEAF
NA,TRBV5-5,14,ASSLAAEANTGELF
NA,TRBV4-2,11,ASSQVSAEELF
TRBD2,TRBV19,13,ASSTTIAGGPPQY
NA,TRBV10-3,13,AISEGMGSNYGYT
NA,TRBV15,15,ATSRDLFSGTAYEQY
NA,TRBV5-6,14,ASCLGPSGSYNEQF
TRBD1,TRBV11-2,15,ASSLDNRGGSGNTIY
NA,TRBV18,14,ASSPESLSSYNEQF
TRBD2,TRBV6-1,14,ASSEVAGARTDTQY
NA,TRBV23-1,14,ASSQFAQRSNNEQF
TRBD1,TRBV5-6,14,ASSLWKDRVGNTIY
TRBD2,TRBV27,12,ASSSLAGYYEQY
NA,TRBV19,15,ASSPNKRQNMNTEAF
NA,TRBV30,10,AWSPKTEKLF
NA,TRBV4-3,9,ASSQEGLAF
NA,TRBV5-1,13,ASRSRGGSQETQY
NA,TRBV7-9,12,ASSPDSIDHGYT
NA,TRBV6-5,11,ASSYTWGRGAF
NA,TRBV14,13,ASSRRGTNQETQY
NA,TRBV4-1,11,ASSQAAGLGYT
NA,TRBV11-2,13,ASSLAGAGGNTIY
NA,TRBV19,8,ASSIFEAF
NA,TRBV11-2,11,ASSLAGDFGLF
TRBD1,TRBV19,13,ASRAFTGANQPQH
TRBD2,TRBV7-9,14,ASSFPRGGLNNEQF
TRBD1,TRBV30,14,AWSPWGTGYTDTQY